This record looks at one TCR beta chain sequence and its context. Its target is not known. These data are taken from a study of post-analysis software for immune sequencing data. The study, taken as a whole, reports: Several TRBV segments (TRBV5-6, TRBV5-1 and TRBV20-1 among them) occurred more frequently in patients than in controls. Normalized Chao1 diversity was significantly lower in multiple sclerosis patients than in controls.

Germline V lookup: CDR1 SGHDT, CDR2 YYEEEE. This CDR3 is built from 16 residues. The V and J ends lost 5 bases and 0 bases respectively, with 15 bases between them. The library was made from cDNA and included unique molecular identifiers. Each sample of roughly 0.9 to 11 million input T cells yielded roughly 0.5 million cDNA molecules, so each molecule approximated one T cell. TCRdb processed the PCR reads anew with MiXCR; each CDR3 protein has one entry. The repertoire holds a few hundred thousand distinct CDR3 sequences, with 30% to 40% as singletons. Sequencing was performed on blood. The rearrangement joins TRBV5-6 to TRBJ2-1; no clear D. The TCR sequence derives from a girl under 18 with multiple sclerosis. The CDR3 spells CASREESESSYNEQFF. The DNA of the CDR3 is TGTGCCAGCAGGGAAGAGTCGGAAAGCTCCTACAATGAGCAGTTCTTC.